The 9 T cell receptor beta chains listed next were all sequenced from one sample in a study of CD8 T cells in ankylosing spondylitis. TCRdb fed the 5' RACE reads into MiXCR, producing one record per CDR3 protein. Of about 460,000 distinct CDR3 sequences in the sample, roughly 5.3% were seen once. Study-wide points: A motif in TCR beta, a set of eight highly homologous variants, appeared characteristic of ankylosing spondylitis blood.

For these receptors, no antigen is known. Sequenced input: blood, either unsorted or a sorted T cell fraction (not recorded which). These TCRs come from a male donor with ankylosing spondylitis.

The chain is built from TRBV6-2 or TRBV6-3 and TRBJ2-5; 13 bases agree with TRBD2. Unmatched junction bases numbered 2, after V lost 6 bases and J lost 1 base. There are 15 residues in the CDR3. The germline V gene encodes CDR1 MNHEY and CDR2 SVGEGT. Here the CDR3 reads CASRGTSGIQETQYF. The CDR3 DNA is TGTGCCAGCAGGGGGACTAGCGGGATCCAAGAGACCCAGTACTTC.

This clonotype was detected many times. The genes are TRBV29-1 and TRBJ2-4; 10 nucleotides agree with TRBD1. The length of the CDR3 is 12 residues. Germline V gene sequence: CDR1 SQVTM, CDR2 ANQGSEA. Trimming took 6 bases from V and 8 from J; bases not matched to a gene: 4. The CDR3 reads CSVGQGSDIQYF. The CDR3 coding sequence is TGCAGCGTGGGACAGGGGAGTGACATTCAGTACTTC. The full variable domain, completed using reference TRBV29-1 and TRBJ2-4, is SAVISQKPSRDICQRGTSLTIQCQVDSQVTMMFWYRQQPGQSLTLIATANQGSEATYESGFVIDKFPISRPNLTFSTLTVSNMSPEDSSIYLCSVGQGSDIQYFGAGTRLSVL.

This clonotype has more than one count but fewer than ten. The chain recombines TRBV11-2 with TRBJ2-3; 10 bases agree with TRBD1. Germline CDR1 SGHAT, CDR2 FQNNGV. The CDR3 is 18 residues long. V dropped 0 bases and J dropped 6; count of bases not matched to a gene: 12. CDR3 nucleotide sequence: TGTGCCAGCAGCTTAGATTCGCGAAGGACAGGGGGTACCGATACGCAGTATTTT. As protein: CASSLDSRRTGGTDTQYF. Full variable domain (remainder filled in from reference TRBV11-2 and TRBJ2-3): EAGVAQSPRYKIIEKRQSVAFWCNPISGHATLYWYQQILGQGPKLLIQFQNNGVVDDSQLPKDRFSAERLKGVDSTLKIQPAKLEDSAVYLCASSLDSRRTGGTDTQYFGPGTRLTVL.

This clonotype has a count of ten or more. The chain has TRBV7-2 and TRBJ1-1; 8 bases map to TRBD1. Germline values: CDR1 SGHTA, CDR2 FQGNSA. CDR3 length equals 15 residues. J lost 0 bases, V lost 5 bases, and 5 bases had no gene match. CDR3 bases: TGTGCCAGCAGCCGATGGACAGGGATGAACACTGAAGCTTTCTTT. It is translated as CASSRWTGMNTEAFF.

This clonotype was observed a handful of times. This chain links TRBV28 with TRBJ2-7; D is possibly TRBD2 (5 bases). This CDR3 is built from 14 residues. CDR1 MDHEN and CDR2 SYDVKM come from the germline V gene. Trimming cost V 5 bases and J 3 bases, with 14 bases left between them. The CDR3 loop reads CASSPIDGVYEQYF. CDR3 sequence (DNA): TGTGCCAGCAGTCCTATCGACGGGGTCTACGAGCAGTACTTC. Supplemented by reference TRBV28 and TRBJ2-7, the full variable domain reads DVKVTQSSRYLVKRTGEKVFLECVQDMDHENMFWYRQDPGLGLRLIYFSYDVKMKEKGDIPEGYSVSREKKERFSLILESASTNQTSMYLCASSPIDGVYEQYFGPGTRLTVT.

This chain links TRBV5-1 with TRBJ1-3, with a tentative D call TRBD1 (5 bases). The V end was cut by 5 bases, the J end by 8 bases, with 17 bases between. This CDR3 contains 14 residues. Germline CDR1 and CDR2: SGHRS and YFSETQ. Here the CDR3 DNA reads TGCGCCAGCAGAATCTCCAGCAGGGCGGACACCATATATTTT. It translates to CASRISSRADTIYF.

This clonotype appeared a single time. A much larger clone differs from this one at a single base, so this may be a read error. The chain uses TRBV7-2 and TRBJ2-7; TRBD1 might be the D (6 bases). The V end was cut by 1 base, the J end by 6 bases, with 16 bases between. CDR3 size: 15 residues. CDR1 is SGHTA and CDR2 is FQGNSA in the germline V gene. The CDR3 loop reads CASSLVGIGGTEQYF. DNA of the CDR3: TGTGCCAGCAGCTTAGTTGGGATAGGGGGAACCGAGCAGTACTTC.

The rearrangement links TRBV20-1 to TRBJ2-7; 13 bases align to TRBD2. The germline gives CDR1 DFQATT, CDR2 SNEGSKA (reference sequence). The CDR3 is 15 amino acids. After removal of 3 bases from V and 3 bases from J, the junction contained 5 bases not matched to a gene. Written as DNA, the CDR3 is TGCAGTGCTAGCCATAGGACTAGCGGGAGCTACGAGCAGTACTTC. Its protein is CSASHRTSGSYEQYF.

This clonotype was counted between two and nine times. The chain has TRBV7-6 and TRBJ2-7, with a weak D call TRBD1 (6 bases). The CDR3 runs to 13 residues. The germline V and J ends were trimmed by 2 bases and 5 bases, with 10 bases remaining between them. Per the germline V gene, CDR1 is SGHVS and CDR2 is FNYEAQ. The chain's CDR3 is CASSLRAGDEQYF. The CDR3 DNA sequence: TGTGCCAGCAGCTTACGGGCAGGGGACGAGCAGTACTTC.